A selection of T cell receptor beta chains follows, all from one sample in a study of early T cells in non-severe SARS-CoV-2 infection. TCRdb reprocessed the 5' RACE reads with MiXCR, giving one entry per CDR3 protein. Of roughly 90,000 distinct CDR3 sequences listed, 11% to 15% are singletons. The sample was whole blood. The receptors come from an adult who was a healthcare worker with PCR-confirmed SARS-CoV-2 infection or an uninfected control (not recorded which). CDR3s include the opening cysteine and the closing phenylalanine or tryptophan. Each record gives: V gene, D gene, clone size, J gene, CDR3 protein, CDR3 DNA. The D gene is left open where the match is weak. Clone size appears in some rows only: once, few, many, or a class for an expanded clone.

TRBV5-8,TRBD1,many,TRBJ2-1,CASSKRQGVYNEQFF,TGTGCCAGCAGCAAAAGACAGGGGGTTTACAATGAGCAGTTCTTC
TRBV6-4,NA,NA,TRBJ1-1,CASSDQGGGTEAFF,TGTGCCAGCAGTGATCAGGGAGGGGGCACTGAAGCTTTCTTT
TRBV6-5,NA,many,TRBJ2-2,CATRRGPGELFF,TGTGCCACCCGTCGGGGGCCCGGGGAGCTGTTTTTT
TRBV5-1,TRBD1,NA,TRBJ1-3,CASSLAGGAYGNTIYF,TGTGCCAGCAGCTTGGCAGGGGGCGCCTATGGAAACACCATATATTTT
TRBV12-3/TRBV12-4,TRBD2,many,TRBJ2-7,CASSRGLAGPLHEQYF,TGTGCCAGCAGTCGGGGACTAGCGGGTCCCTTGCACGAGCAGTACTTC
TRBV5-5,NA,NA,TRBJ1-5,CASSFWQGGQPQHF,TGTGCCAGCAGCTTTTGGCAGGGAGGCCAGCCCCAGCATTTT
TRBV15,NA,few,TRBJ2-3,CATSRVNDAADTQYF,TGTGCCACCAGCAGAGTTAATGACGCGGCGGATACGCAGTATTTT
TRBV7-9,NA,NA,TRBJ2-7,CASSPDGAGRNEQYF,TGTGCCAGCAGCCCAGATGGGGCAGGGCGAAACGAGCAGTACTTC
TRBV27,NA,few,TRBJ2-3,CASSRRDNSLSTDTQYF,TGTGCCAGCAGTCGTCGGGACAATTCTCTTAGCACAGATACGCAGTATTTT
TRBV14,TRBD2,NA,TRBJ2-3,CASSPGLADTQYF,TGTGCCAGCAGCCCCGGACTAGCAGATACGCAGTATTTT
TRBV12-5,NA,few,TRBJ1-5,CASGFQGRNQPQHF,TGTGCTAGTGGTTTTCAGGGTCGGAATCAGCCCCAGCATTTT
TRBV27,TRBD1,NA,TRBJ2-2,CASNRGANTGELFF,TGTGCCAGCAACAGGGGCGCGAACACCGGGGAGCTGTTTTTT
TRBV6-5,NA,few,TRBJ2-2,CASSPRQWNTGELFF,TGTGCCAGCAGTCCTAGACAGTGGAACACCGGGGAGCTGTTTTTT
TRBV2,NA,few,TRBJ2-7,CASSEAGLSSYEQYF,TGTGCCAGCAGTGAGGCTGGGCTTTCCTCCTACGAGCAGTACTTC
TRBV11-3,TRBD1,many,TRBJ2-2,CASSSGTGGPGELFF,TGTGCCAGCAGCTCCGGGACAGGGGGTCCCGGGGAGCTGTTTTTT
TRBV14,NA,few,TRBJ1-3,CASSQVPRNTIYF,TGTGCCAGCAGCCAAGTTCCGAGAAACACCATATATTTT
TRBV4-2,TRBD2,NA,TRBJ2-3,CASSLQGLAADTQYF,TGTGCCAGCAGCCTGCAGGGCCTAGCGGCGGATACGCAGTATTTT
TRBV10-3,NA,many,TRBJ2-7,CAINRDASSYEQYF,TGTGCCATCAACCGGGACGCTAGCTCCTACGAGCAGTACTTC
TRBV29-1,NA,many,TRBJ1-1,CSVGAGVNTEAFF,TGCAGCGTCGGGGCTGGAGTGAACACTGAAGCTTTCTTT
TRBV6-2/TRBV6-3,NA,few,TRBJ2-3,CASSYIGAYTDTQYF,TGTGCCAGCAGTTACATAGGGGCGTACACAGATACGCAGTATTTT
TRBV7-2,NA,few,TRBJ2-5,CASSRLSQETQYF,TGTGCCAGCAGCAGACTTAGCCAAGAGACCCAGTACTTC
TRBV27,TRBD1,few,TRBJ1-1,CASSNNQGAEAFF,TGTGCCAGCAGCAATAACCAGGGGGCTGAAGCTTTCTTT
TRBV12-5,NA,few,TRBJ2-3,CASGPSPTSTDTQYF,TGTGCTAGTGGCCCGAGCCCGACTAGCACAGATACGCAGTATTTT
TRBV5-1,NA,few,TRBJ2-5,CASSPGGGETQYF,TGCGCCAGCAGCCCTGGCGGAGGGGAGACCCAGTACTTC
TRBV7-8,NA,NA,TRBJ2-3,CASSSPPGHPQYF,TGTGCCAGCAGCTCCCCCCCAGGACACCCGCAGTATTTT
TRBV7-6,TRBD2,many,TRBJ2-7,CASSLSGGPYEQYF,TGTGCCAGCAGCCTTTCGGGAGGGCCCTACGAGCAGTACTTC
TRBV20-1,NA,NA,TRBJ2-7,CNARDPQGYYEQYF,TGCAATGCTAGAGATCCACAGGGTTACTACGAGCAGTACTTC
TRBV20-1,TRBD1,NA,TRBJ1-6,CSAYADRGLFYNSPLHF,TGCAGTGCTTACGCGGACAGGGGGCTCTTCTATAATTCACCCCTCCACTTT
TRBV11-3,NA,many,TRBJ2-3,CASTMSSTSTDTQYF,TGTGCCAGCACTATGTCCTCGACAAGCACAGATACGCAGTATTTT
TRBV12-3/TRBV12-4,NA,many,TRBJ2-1,CASSFGQPSSYNEQFF,TGTGCCAGCAGTTTTGGACAGCCGAGCTCCTACAATGAGCAGTTCTTC
TRBV9,NA,many,TRBJ2-2,CASSPGNTGELFF,TGTGCCAGCAGCCCGGGGAACACCGGGGAGCTGTTTTTT
TRBV18,NA,many,TRBJ2-1,CASSPDQYNEQFF,TGTGCCAGCTCACCGGATCAGTACAATGAGCAGTTCTTC
TRBV19,NA,many,TRBJ1-5,CASSWGEEGTQPQHF,TGTGCCAGTAGCTGGGGGGAAGAGGGGACTCAGCCCCAGCATTTT
TRBV29-1,TRBD1,many,TRBJ2-2,CSVTGGANTGELFF,TGCAGCGTCACAGGGGGTGCGAACACCGGGGAGCTGTTTTTT
TRBV7-2,NA,few,TRBJ2-2,CASSPVALGELFF,TGTGCCAGCAGTCCCGTGGCGCTGGGGGAGCTGTTTTTT
TRBV18,NA,NA,TRBJ2-5,CASSPGVETQYF,TGTGCCAGCTCTCCGGGGGTAGAGACCCAGTACTTC
TRBV6-1,NA,once,TRBJ2-7,CASFRDIAYEQYF,TGTGCCAGCTTCCGGGACATAGCCTACGAGCAGTACTTC
TRBV5-4,NA,few,TRBJ2-7,CASSLDGTYEQYF,TGTGCCAGCAGCTTGGACGGTACCTACGAGCAGTACTTC
TRBV3-1,TRBD1,many,TRBJ2-6,CASSHVTGLTNVLTF,TGTGCCAGCAGCCACGTGACAGGGTTGACCAACGTCCTGACTTTC
TRBV9,TRBD1,many,TRBJ2-7,CASSVEGTGAYEQYF,TGTGCCAGCAGCGTAGAAGGGACAGGGGCCTACGAGCAGTACTTC
TRBV5-1,NA,NA,TRBJ2-7,CASSSSRWGRLNSYEQYF,TGCGCCAGCAGCTCCTCCCGGTGGGGCAGACTTAACTCCTACGAGCAGTACTTC
TRBV6-1,NA,few,TRBJ2-1,CASSEAVREQFF,TGTGCCAGCAGTGAAGCGGTCCGCGAGCAGTTCTTC
TRBV11-2,NA,many,TRBJ2-7,CASSLDPPDTSYF,TGTGCCAGCAGCTTAGATCCCCCGGACACGAGTTACTTC
TRBV5-1,TRBD1,few,TRBJ2-7,CASSLKGTGFYEQYF,TGCGCCAGCAGCTTGAAGGGGACAGGGTTCTACGAGCAGTACTTC
TRBV7-6,TRBD2,NA,TRBJ2-1,CASSLEAGGPREQFF,TGTGCCAGCAGCTTAGAGGCGGGAGGGCCGAGGGAGCAGTTCTTC